This record concerns one T cell receptor beta chain sequence. This clone was counted between two and nine times. No antigen is known for it. No much larger clone exists at a distance of one base, and base qualities are not known. The protocol used for the library was the immunoSEQ multiplex PCR assay. DNA from the cultured, isolated CD4+ T cells was subjected to TCR beta CDR3 sequencing. The paper's data handling went like this. Non-productive TCR sequences were discarded, and reads were trimmed to the CDR3 region, with only CDR3s of 7 or more amino acids retained. Antigen-specific clonotypes were identified with the MANAFEST web app by comparing expansion in peptide wells against reference cultures. To count as positive, a clone had to show expansion at FDR<0.05 compared with the reference and with all other wells, an odds ratio above 5, and a frequency above 0.1% in two replicate wells. A clonotype was called cross-reactive if it was significantly expanded both in SARS-CoV-2 spike wells and in at least one common cold coronavirus spike condition. Levenshtein distance calculated with the stringdist R package was used to assess CDR3 similarity, and unrooted trees were constructed with ape in R 3.6.1. As stored in TCRdb, this immuneACCESS dataset retains in-frame rearrangements with V and J assigned. A fraction of the clones does not appear; measured against another copy, unresolved V genes explain less than half of the discrepancy, and the remainder lacks a known reason. V and J calls and clone size are as listed in that table; D and trimming were resolved from the DNA. Within this sample are about 27,000 clones, with roughly two thirds of them counted one time only. The ten largest account for about 10% of the sample.

The ViraFEST assay stimulated PBMC with viral peptide pools and then used TCR sequencing to identify antigen-specific CD4+ T cell clonotypes by expansion. After 10 days of culture, CD4+ T cells were isolated with the EasySep CD4+ T cell isolation kit. None of the healthy vaccine recipients had a prior SARS-CoV-2 infection, which was confirmed by nucleocapsid antibody tests that came back negative both before and after vaccination. Each well held 1.5 million to 2.5 million PBMC cultured in IMDM containing approximately 5% human AB serum, 10 IU/ml IL-2 and gentamicin, along with around 11 ug/ml peptides. On days 3 and 7, half of the culture medium was replaced with fresh IL-2-containing medium. Unless otherwise noted, each peptide stimulation condition was cultured in triplicate wells. Using Ficoll-Paque Plus gradient centrifugation, PBMC were separated from whole blood and then either used fresh or cryopreserved at -140C. Overlapping peptide pools spanned the spike proteins of SARS-CoV-2 and the common cold coronaviruses HCoV-NL63, HCoV-OC43 and HCoV-229E. The QIAamp micro DNA kit was used to extract genomic DNA from the cultured CD4+ T cells.

The data are from a study of vaccination effects on CD4 cells after COVID-19 (dated by TCRdb to between 2021 and 2024). Regarding the research as a whole: Participants received two doses of either the BNT162b2 or the mRNA-1273 mRNA SARS-CoV-2 vaccine. SARS-CoV-2 spike-specific CD4+ TCR repertoires from before and after mRNA vaccination were compared in COVID-19 convalescent patients and in infection-naive vaccine recipients. Cultures from other donors in the study were sequenced using the Oncomine TCR Beta short-read assay on an Illumina iSeq 100. A total of over nine COVID-19 convalescent patients and a handful of SARS-CoV-2-naive healthy vaccine recipients were included in the full study. What the work shows at the level of the full study, not this receptor alone: In healthy vaccine recipients, vaccine-induced clones were almost all SARS-CoV-2 mono-reactive, with only 1 of 255 being cross-reactive with common cold coronaviruses. Marked clonal contraction was observed in both infection-induced and vaccine-induced clones at late post-vaccination timepoints, consistent with waning T cell responses. The study was limited by a small number of convalescent patients and lacked early post-infection timepoints.

From the cysteine up to the phenylalanine, the CDR3 has a length of 13 residues. The only DNA kept is the CDR3, 39 bases in frame from the first base. For CDR1 and CDR2, the germline V gene lists SGHAT and FQNNGV. Trimming costs V 1 base and J 7 bases, and their ends lie 11 bases apart. The clonotype comes from a human donor who received a COVID-19 vaccine. The sample was CD4+ T cells from PBMCs cultured with SARS-CoV-2 spike peptides, taken before COVID-19 vaccination. Read against the paper, the sample's cell subset or site label means: SARS-CoV-2 spike overlapping peptide pool stimulation. The rearrangement joined TRBV11-2 to TRBJ2-7, with the D gene call left open. The CDR3: CASSLVLELEQYF. The bases are TGTGCCAGCAGCTTAGTCCTGGAATTGGAGCAGTACTTC.